This TCR beta chain was recovered during a study of immune cell composition in non-small cell lung cancer. Whole-study findings and limits: In adenocarcinoma, maximal tumour-associated clone frequency tracked TIL tumour reactivity. Shared sequences between tumour-reactive and dominant in vivo clones were not proven. Tumour-associated clones >0.5% occurred in roughly 30% of adenocarcinomas, 75% of squamous.

Per germline, CDR1 SGHKS and CDR2 YYEKEE (reference sequence). V lost 3 bases, J lost 2 bases, and 2 bases stayed unmatched. The length of the CDR3 is 14 residues. Assay: immunoSEQ multiplex PCR; the TCRdb copy retains only in-frame clones and omits some. The profile shows about 6,600 clones, about four fifths of them singletons. As to this clone: Its antigen is not identified.

Normal lung was taken at the farthest possible site, at least 3 cm from tumour. The TCR was taken from a human donor with non-small cell lung cancer. This rearrangement joins TRBV5-5 to TRBJ1-3; 7 bases fit TRBD1. Source material: non-adjacent lung tissue. The CDR3 loop reads CASSYDRAGNTIYF. Written as DNA, the CDR3 is TGTGCCAGCAGCTACGACAGGGCTGGAAACACCATATATTTT.